These 10 T cell receptor beta chains share one sample of origin, sequenced in a study of T cells of healthy individuals. Using its own MiXCR run on the 5' RACE reads, TCRdb lists one record per CDR3 protein. The table includes 45,000 to 60,000 distinct CDR3 sequences, about 14% detected once. The source is a human donor in good health.

This clonotype was picked up many times. The chain joins TRBV6-2 or TRBV6-3 to TRBJ2-1; 10 bases are a match to TRBD2. Trimming cost V 5 bases and J 8 bases; bases outside gene matches: 12. The CDR3 covers 16 residues. Looked up from germline, CDR1 is MNHEY and CDR2 is SVGEGT. CDR3 bases: TGTGCCAGCAGTACCGGGGCTAGCGGGAGTGGGGATGAGCAGTTCTTC. This sequence encodes CASSTGASGSGDEQFF.

This clonotype was seen only a few times. The rearrangement links TRBV11-2 to TRBJ2-2; 7 bases match TRBD1. Germline loops: CDR1 SGHAT, CDR2 FQNNGV. V dropped 4 bases and J dropped 6; count of bases not matched to a gene: 5. The CDR3 extends over 14 amino acids. The chain's CDR3 is CASSWGDRAGELFF. CDR3 nucleotide sequence: TGTGCCAGCAGCTGGGGAGACAGGGCCGGGGAGCTGTTTTTT.

This clonotype showed up just a few times. This chain connects TRBV7-2 to TRBJ2-5; TRBD2 matches at 8 bases. The junction had 4 bases not matched to a gene; V was cut back by 2 bases and J by 5 bases. Germline loops: CDR1 SGHTA, CDR2 FQGNSA. The CDR3 consists of 14 residues. The CDR3 coding sequence is TGTGCCAGCAGCTTACCGGGCGGGGGGGAGACCCAGTACTTC. Protein sequence: CASSLPGGGETQYF.

Ten or more counts support this clonotype. This chain connects TRBV5-1 to TRBJ2-5; D possibly uses TRBD1 or TRBD2 (5 bases each). V was cut by 3 bases and J by 2 bases, with 11 bases left in between. The CDR3 totals 14 residues. In germline, CDR1 is SGHRS, CDR2 YFSETQ. CDR3 in amino acids: CASSSTGRQETQYF. CDR3 sequence (DNA): TGCGCCAGCAGCTCGACGGGACGGCAAGAGACCCAGTACTTC.

Of note for this clonotype: One end of the junction is discordant with germline, which a read error may explain. The genes are TRBV5-1 and TRBJ2-1; the D gene is possibly TRBD1 (6 bases). The CDR3 has 15 residues. Germline V gives CDR1 SGHRS, CDR2 YFSETQ. CDR3 coding DNA: TGCGCCAGCAGCTTGGTAGGGAGTTGGGACAAAGAGCAGTTCTTC. Encoded protein: CASSLVGSWDKEQFF.

The genes are TRBV2 and TRBJ1-2; a possible D gene is TRBD1 (6 bases). The germline CDR1 and CDR2 sequences are SNHLY and FYNNEI. This CDR3 spans 18 amino acids. Trimming shortened V by 1 base and J by 3 bases, and 21 bases separated the two germline ends. The CDR3 DNA sequence: TGTGCCAGCAGTGAAGGGTCGGCAGGGGCGGGCCCTTACTATGGCTACACCTTC. Translation: CASSEGSAGAGPYYGYTF.

This clonotype was seen at least ten times. This chain links TRBV7-2 with TRBJ2-7; TRBD1 is a possible D gene (5 bases). The CDR3 has 17 amino acids. Trimming removed 7 bases at V and 3 bases at J, with 25 bases between. Germline assignment: CDR1 SGHTA and CDR2 FQGNSA. CDR3 region: CASTLGSAPGKYYEQYF. As DNA, the CDR3 is TGTGCCAGCACCCTAGGCTCGGCCCCAGGGAAGTACTACGAGCAGTACTTC. Full variable domain (remainder filled in from reference TRBV7-2 and TRBJ2-7): GAGVSQSPSNKVTEKGKDVELRCDPISGHTALYWYRQSLGQGLEFLIYFQGNSAPDKSGLPSDRFSAERTGGSVSTLTIQRTQQEDSAVYLCASTLGSAPGKYYEQYFGPGTRLTVT.

The V gene is TRBV23-1, the J gene TRBJ2-5; D is unclear. TRBV23-1 is an open reading frame, and its role is uncertain. The ends were cut back, 7 bases at V and 5 bases at J, with 8 bases in the middle. This CDR3 is 11 amino acids long. CDR3 loop: CASMGGETQYF. CDR3 bases: TGCGCCAGCATGGGTGGTGAGACCCAGTACTTC.

This clonotype was found a few times. This rearrangement joins TRBV2 to TRBJ2-3; weak D call: TRBD2 (6 bases). With 9 bases removed from V and 0 bases from J, the gap between germline ends came to 16 bases. This CDR3 comprises 15 residues. Germline assignment: CDR1 SNHLY and CDR2 FYNNEI. The CDR3 here is CASIVTGASTDTQYF. CDR3 DNA sequence: TGTGCCAGTATCGTTACGGGAGCTAGCACAGATACGCAGTATTTT.

The chain joins TRBV3-1 to TRBJ2-2; D is perhaps TRBD1 (5 bases). Trimming shortened V by 4 bases and J by 7 bases, and 19 bases separated the two germline ends. CDR3 length equals 16 residues. Germline V gives CDR1 LGHDT, CDR2 YNNKEL (reference sequence). CDR3 residues: CASSLPQASPRGELFF. The DNA of the CDR3 is TGTGCCAGCAGCCTCCCACAGGCCAGCCCACGCGGGGAGCTGTTTTTT.